This is a list of T cell receptor beta chains from one sample in a study of cytomegalovirus exposure and HLA in healthy donors. Sequencing used immunoSEQ multiplex PCR; TCRdb keeps in-frame clones, though not all of them. The sample includes some 35,000 clones, almost 70% of them seen just once. Sequencing was performed on PBMCs. These receptors came from a man aged 25-40 years in good health and CMV-seronegative. CDR3s include the opening cysteine and the closing phenylalanine or tryptophan. The D gene is left open where the match is weak. The size entry is marked missing in some rows and otherwise reads once, few, many or a size class.

size,J,D,V,DNA,CDR3
-,TRBJ2-6,TRBD1,TRBV6-1,TGTGCCAGCAGTGTACAGGGGGCTGGGGCCAACGTCCTGACTTTC,CASSVQGAGANVLTF
-,TRBJ2-3,-,TRBV6-5,TGTGCCAGCAGCACTTCGGGGGGCGGCGCAGATACGCAGTATTTT,CASSTSGGGADTQYF
-,TRBJ2-5,TRBD2,TRBV10-3,TGTGCCATTGGGAGCGGGAGGGCAGTGGAGACCCAGTACTTC,CAIGSGRAVETQYF
-,TRBJ1-5,-,TRBV2,TGTGCCAGCAGTCCTGACAGGCAGCCCCAGCATTTT,CASSPDRQPQHF
-,TRBJ2-3,-,TRBV7-9,TGTGCCAGCAGCTTAGGGGTGGGGCAGGGTCTCACAGATACGCAGTATTTT,CASSLGVGQGLTDTQYF
-,TRBJ1-1,-,TRBV29-1,TGCAGCGTTCATGGACAGCTCAACACTGAAGCTTTCTTT,CSVHGQLNTEAFF
few,TRBJ2-7,TRBD2,TRBV10-1,TGCGCCAGCAGTCGACTAGCGGGAACCCACGAGCAGTACTTC,CASSRLAGTHEQYF
-,TRBJ1-5,TRBD1,TRBV6-1,TGTGCCAGCAGTGTGGACAGGGGGGGTCAGCCCCAGCATTTT,CASSVDRGGQPQHF
-,TRBJ2-3,TRBD2,TRBV4-3,TGCGCCAGCAGCCAAGGTTCTAGCGGGGGTCCAGATACGCAGTATTTT,CASSQGSSGGPDTQYF
-,TRBJ2-2,-,TRBV2,TGTGCCAGCAGTGATTTTCAGGGTTTAACCGGGGAGCTGTTTTTT,CASSDFQGLTGELFF
-,TRBJ1-5,TRBD1,TRBV7-2,TGTGCCAGCAGCCCCGTCCGGGACAGGGACCTTTATAGCAATCAGCCCCAGCATTTT,CASSPVRDRDLYSNQPQHF
once,TRBJ1-1,-,TRBV4-1,TGCGCCAGCAGCCAAGCCGGACAGTGGACAAGGGAAGCTTTCTTT,CASSQAGQWTREAFF
-,TRBJ1-1,-,TRBV11-2,TGTGCCAGCAGCTTAGAGGGTAGTATGTGGGGACTACCCAACACTGAAGCTTTCTTT,CASSLEGSMWGLPNTEAFF
-,TRBJ2-1,TRBD2,TRBV13,TGTGCCAGCAGCTTAATTTCTAGCGGGAGAGACAGTGAGCAGTTCTTC,CASSLISSGRDSEQFF
-,TRBJ1-5,-,TRBV15,TGTGCCACCAGCAAGGACAGCTATAGCAATCAGCCCCAGCATTTT,CATSKDSYSNQPQHF
-,TRBJ2-4,TRBD1,TRBV5-6,TGTGCCAGCAGCAGACAGGGGAACATTCAGTACTTC,CASSRQGNIQYF
few,TRBJ2-7,TRBD1,TRBV18,TGTGCCAGCTCACCCTCACAGGGGGCGGGATACGAGCAGTACTTC,CASSPSQGAGYEQYF
-,TRBJ1-2,-,TRBV7-2,TGTGCCAGCAACTCCCTAAGACAGGACTATGGCTACACCTTC,CASNSLRQDYGYTF
-,TRBJ1-1,-,TRBV10-3,TGTGCCACCGGATCCCGTACAGGGAACACTGAAGCTTTCTTT,CATGSRTGNTEAFF
-,TRBJ1-2,TRBD1,TRBV6-6,TGTGCCAGCAGTTCCCCGGGACAGTCTATCTATGGCTACACCTTC,CASSSPGQSIYGYTF
-,TRBJ1-2,TRBD1,TRBV6-6,TGTGCCAGCAGGATGACAGGGCCCAGAGACTATGGCTACACCTTC,CASRMTGPRDYGYTF
-,TRBJ2-2,TRBD1,TRBV7-8,TGTGCCAGCAGCCGCGGGACAGGGGGAGACGGGGAGCTGTTTTTT,CASSRGTGGDGELFF
-,TRBJ2-3,TRBD1,TRBV6-5,TGTGCCAGCAGTCACTTCGACAGGGCCAGGACAGATACGCAGTATTTT,CASSHFDRARTDTQYF
-,TRBJ2-5,-,TRBV5-1,TGCGCCAGCAGCTTGGGACGCAGCGAAGAGACCCAGTACTTC,CASSLGRSEETQYF
-,TRBJ1-2,-,TRBV7-9,TGTGCCAGCAGCTTAGACTACAACTATGGCTACACCTTC,CASSLDYNYGYTF
few,TRBJ2-6,TRBD1,TRBV10-3,TGTGCCATCAGGGAGGGACAGGGCACCTCTGGGGCCAACGTCCTGACTTTC,CAIREGQGTSGANVLTF
many,TRBJ2-7,-,TRBV6-1,TGTGCCAGCAGTGTATTCGACAGGGAAGCGGGCGAGCAGTACTTC,CASSVFDREAGEQYF
-,TRBJ2-5,-,TRBV5-6,TGTGCCAGCAGCTTGGCAGGGGTAGGAGAGACCCAGTACTTC,CASSLAGVGETQYF
-,TRBJ2-7,-,TRBV6-1,TGTGCCAGCAGTGACCCACAGGGATTTTCCGAGCAGTACTTC,CASSDPQGFSEQYF
-,TRBJ2-7,TRBD2,TRBV10-3,TGTGCCATCAGTCGGACTAGCGGGAGCGACGAGCAGTACTTC,CAISRTSGSDEQYF
-,TRBJ1-5,-,TRBV28,TGTGCCAGCTTGAAGCCCAGGTGGAATCAGCCCCAGCATTTT,CASLKPRWNQPQHF
-,TRBJ1-5,-,TRBV6-1,TGTGCCAGCAGTGTAGGTGGGCGAAGCAATCAGCCCCAGCATTTT,CASSVGGRSNQPQHF
-,TRBJ1-5,-,TRBV2,TGTGCCAGCAGTGTGATCCCGCCTACAGGCCCAGGGAGCAATCAGCCCCAGCATTTT,CASSVIPPTGPGSNQPQHF
-,TRBJ2-7,TRBD1,TRBV6-5,TGTGCCACCCGCCGGGGACAGGGGGTCTCCTACGAGCAGTACTTC,CATRRGQGVSYEQYF
-,TRBJ1-1,-,TRBV13,TGTGCCAGCAGCTTGCGCAGGGGCCCTGAAGCTTTCTTT,CASSLRRGPEAFF
-,TRBJ2-7,-,TRBV6-5,TGTGCCAGCAGTTACTCCTACTTAAACGAGCAGTACTTC,CASSYSYLNEQYF
-,TRBJ2-7,-,TRBV28,TGTGCCAGCAGTTTAAGACAGAGTCCCTACGAGCAGTACTTC,CASSLRQSPYEQYF
-,TRBJ2-3,-,TRBV6-4,TGTGCCAGCAGTGACGGGGGGGCCACAGATACGCAGTATTTT,CASSDGGATDTQYF
-,TRBJ2-7,TRBD1,TRBV29-1,TGCAGCGTTGGCTCGGGACAGGGGTACTACGAGCAGTACTTC,CSVGSGQGYYEQYF
-,TRBJ2-2,-,TRBV29-1,TGCAGCGTTTCAACGAACACCGGGGAGCTGTTTTTT,CSVSTNTGELFF
few,TRBJ1-1,TRBD1,TRBV5-1,TGCGCCAGCAGCTTGGCCGCAGGGGGCACTGAAGCTTTCTTT,CASSLAAGGTEAFF
large,TRBJ2-1,TRBD1,TRBV25-1,TGTGCCAGCAGTGAGGGACAGGGTTGGAGTGAGCAGTTCTTC,CASSEGQGWSEQFF
-,TRBJ2-7,TRBD2,TRBV9,TGTGCCAGCAGCGTCGCGGGAGGGGGTGGGCTCGAGCAGTACTTC,CASSVAGGGGLEQYF
once,TRBJ2-1,-,TRBV4-2,TGTGCCAGCAGCCAAGGCGGGAATGAGCAGTTCTTC,CASSQGGNEQFF
-,TRBJ2-7,TRBD1,TRBV5-1,TGCGCCAGCAGCCCGGGACAGGGGGTCGAGCAGTACTTC,CASSPGQGVEQYF
few,TRBJ1-4,TRBD1,TRBV28,TGTGCCAGCAGTACAAGACAGGGTCACGAAAAACTGTTTTTT,CASSTRQGHEKLFF
-,TRBJ2-1,TRBD2,TRBV5-1,TGCGCCAGCAGCTTGGTGATCGGGACTAACTACAATGAGCAGTTCTTC,CASSLVIGTNYNEQFF
-,TRBJ1-2,TRBD1,TRBV7-8,TGTGCCAGCAGCCTATTTACAGGGGAGGAAGGCTACACCTTC,CASSLFTGEEGYTF
-,TRBJ1-4,-,TRBV7-7,TGTGCTAGCAGCTTAGGGTCAGCAACTAATGAAAAACTGTTTTTT,CASSLGSATNEKLFF
-,TRBJ2-3,-,TRBV7-2,TGTGCCAGCAGCTTACAAACGGGAACCTCAGATACGCAGTATTTT,CASSLQTGTSDTQYF
-,TRBJ1-2,-,TRBV6-5,TGTGCCACCACCCGGGGGGCGGATGCCCCTTATGGCTACACCTTC,CATTRGADAPYGYTF
few,TRBJ1-4,-,TRBV14,TGTGCCAGCAGCCAAGGTGCGGTGTTCAATGAAAAACTGTTTTTT,CASSQGAVFNEKLFF
-,TRBJ2-2,-,TRBV2,TGTGCCAGCAGGAGAGAGGGAACCGGGGAGCTGTTTTTT,CASRREGTGELFF
-,TRBJ2-1,-,TRBV7-8,TGTGCCAGCAGCTTAGGGGGCCCCGGGTCCTACAATGAGCAGTTCTTC,CASSLGGPGSYNEQFF
-,TRBJ1-1,-,TRBV4-2,TGTGCCAGCAGCCAAGATCGTGGGCGGAGGGCGGCTGAAGCTTTCTTT,CASSQDRGRRAAEAFF
once,TRBJ1-2,TRBD1,TRBV4-1,TGCGCCAGCAGCCAAACCCGGGACAGATTCTATGGCTACACCTTC,CASSQTRDRFYGYTF
-,TRBJ2-3,-,TRBV7-6,TGTGCCAGCAGCCCCACACCGTCAGATACGCAGTATTTT,CASSPTPSDTQYF
-,TRBJ2-3,-,TRBV15,TGTGCCACTGGTCGGGGGACTAGCACAGATACGCAGTATTTT,CATGRGTSTDTQYF
-,TRBJ1-1,TRBD1,TRBV6-5,TGTGCCAGCAGTTCGACAGGGGCAAACACTGAAGCTTTCTTT,CASSSTGANTEAFF
-,TRBJ2-1,-,TRBV4-3,TGCGCCAGCAGCCAAGAAACCAGATACAATGAGCAGTTCTTC,CASSQETRYNEQFF